Below, one TCR beta chain is given with its context. RNA transcripts served as the template for amplifying TCR beta CDR3 regions. TCR CDR3 regions were first amplified by RT-PCR with HTBI primers. MiXCR was run by TCRdb on the multiplex PCR reads, yielding one entry per CDR3 protein. The sample records roughly 660,000 distinct CDR3 sequences, 17% being singletons. Germline V gene lookup returns CDR1 SNHLY and CDR2 FYNNEI. The CDR3 spans 15 residues. The V and J ends lost 5 bases and 3 bases, in that order; junction bases with no gene match: 8. This sample stems from a study of T cells in Graves' hyperthyroidism and ophthalmopathy. Lactation, pregnancy, other autoimmune disease or uncontrolled infection excluded patients. PBMCs were collected from an approximately 10 ml volume of fresh peripheral blood.

This rearrangement joins TRBV2 to TRBJ2-7; 9 bases agree with TRBD1. The specimen was blood. The TCR sequence derives from a man aged 50 to 59 with Graves' hyperthyroidism. The CDR3: CASSLGTGKYYEQYF. CDR3 coding DNA: TGTGCCAGCAGTTTGGGGACAGGGAAGTACTACGAGCAGTACTTC.